The subject of this entry is one T cell receptor (beta chain). RNA in amounts of roughly 0.45 to 1 ug was reverse transcribed with random hexamers. TCRdb used MiXCR to reprocess the immunoSEQ multiplex PCR reads, holding one entry per CDR3 protein. The table records fewer than 90,000 distinct CDR3 sequences, approximately 95% of them present only once. Negative isolation was used for CD8+ and CD4+ T cells and FACS enrichment for TEMRA cells. The sample is drawn from a study of CD8 T cells in Susac syndrome. Trimming pared 0 bases from V and 8 bases from J, leaving 16 bases between. Germline CDR1 LGHDT, CDR2 YNNKEL (reference sequence). The CDR3 runs 15 residues.

This chain links TRBV3-1 with TRBJ1-2; D is perhaps TRBD1 (6 bases). The sequencing input was CD8+ T cells from PBMCs. The receptor was isolated from a human donor with Susac syndrome. CDR3 amino acids: CASSQELPQGDGYTF. The DNA for the CDR3 is TGTGCCAGCAGCCAAGAGTTACCACAGGGAGACGGCTACACCTTC.